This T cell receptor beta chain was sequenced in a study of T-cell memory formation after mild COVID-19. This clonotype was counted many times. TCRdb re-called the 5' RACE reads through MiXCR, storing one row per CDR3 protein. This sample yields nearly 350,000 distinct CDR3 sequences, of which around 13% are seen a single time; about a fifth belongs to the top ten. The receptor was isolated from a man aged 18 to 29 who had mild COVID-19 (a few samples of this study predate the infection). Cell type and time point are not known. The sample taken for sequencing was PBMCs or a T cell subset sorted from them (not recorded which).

For the CDR3, the DNA is TGCGCCAGCAGAACGAGCACTGAAGCTTTCTTT. Its protein is CASRTSTEAFF. The V call is TRBV5-1, the J call TRBJ1-1; D is unclear. Germline-derived CDR1 and CDR2 are SGHRS and YFSETQ. This CDR3 spans 11 amino acids. V lost 5 bases, J lost 4 bases, and 6 bases lay in between.